The 2 T cell receptor beta chains reported below all come from one sample, sequenced in a study of T cells after yellow fever vaccination. TCRdb redid the calling of the 5' RACE reads with MiXCR, one entry per CDR3 protein. The repertoire holds about 120,000 distinct CDR3 sequences, with approximately 9% as singletons. Sequencing used CD8+ T cells sorted from PBMCs, obtained on the day of the yellow fever booster vaccination. All receptors derive from a young man who received the YFV17D yellow fever vaccine.

As to this clonotype: A junction boundary mismatches the germline segment, possibly from a read error. The chain couples TRBV3-1 to TRBJ2-5, with TRBD2 matching 11 bases. The CDR3 is 13 amino acids. The germline V gene has CDR1 LGHDT and CDR2 YNNKEL (reference sequence). The CDR3 region is CASSPGLAGFPLF. The CDR3 bases are TGTGCCAGCAGCCCTGGACTAGCGGGCTTCCCCCTGTTC.

The V and J genes are TRBV7-2 and TRBJ2-3, with TRBD2 identical over 8 bases. V gave up 3 bases and J gave up 4 bases; unmatched junction bases: 12. The length of the CDR3 is 17 residues. Germline values: CDR1 SGHTA, CDR2 FQGNSA. The CDR3 DNA reads as TGTGCCAGCAGCTTTATAGGACTAGCCTCTGGGGCAGATACGCAGTATTTT. Residues: CASSFIGLASGADTQYF.